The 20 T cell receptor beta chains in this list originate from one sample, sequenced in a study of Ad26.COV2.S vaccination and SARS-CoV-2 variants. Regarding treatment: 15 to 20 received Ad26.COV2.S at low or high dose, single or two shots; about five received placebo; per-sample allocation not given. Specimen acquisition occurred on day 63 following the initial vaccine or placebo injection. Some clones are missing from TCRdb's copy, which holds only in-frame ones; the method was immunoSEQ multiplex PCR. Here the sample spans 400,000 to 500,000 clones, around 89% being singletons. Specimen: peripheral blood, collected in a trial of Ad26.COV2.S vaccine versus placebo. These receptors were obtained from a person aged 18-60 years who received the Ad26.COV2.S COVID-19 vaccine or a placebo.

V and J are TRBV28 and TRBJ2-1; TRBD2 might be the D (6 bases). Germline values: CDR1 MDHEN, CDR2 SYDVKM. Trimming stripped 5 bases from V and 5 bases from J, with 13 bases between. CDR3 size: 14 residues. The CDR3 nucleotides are TGTGCCAGCAGTCCGCGGGACCGCGACAATGAGCAGTTCTTC. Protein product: CASSPRDRDNEQFF.

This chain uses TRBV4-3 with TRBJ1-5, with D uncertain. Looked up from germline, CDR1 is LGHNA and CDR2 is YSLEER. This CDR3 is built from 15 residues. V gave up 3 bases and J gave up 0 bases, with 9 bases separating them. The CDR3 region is CASSQRWASNQPQHF. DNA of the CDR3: TGCGCCAGCAGCCAGCGGTGGGCTAGCAATCAGCCCCAGCATTTT.

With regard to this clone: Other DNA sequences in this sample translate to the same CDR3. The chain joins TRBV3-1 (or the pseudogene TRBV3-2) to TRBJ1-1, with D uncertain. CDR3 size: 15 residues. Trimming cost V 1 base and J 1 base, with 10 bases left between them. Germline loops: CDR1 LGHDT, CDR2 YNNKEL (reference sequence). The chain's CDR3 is CASSQGKARNTEAFF. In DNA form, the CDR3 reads TGTGCCAGCAGCCAAGGGAAAGCTAGGAACACTGAAGCTTTCTTT.

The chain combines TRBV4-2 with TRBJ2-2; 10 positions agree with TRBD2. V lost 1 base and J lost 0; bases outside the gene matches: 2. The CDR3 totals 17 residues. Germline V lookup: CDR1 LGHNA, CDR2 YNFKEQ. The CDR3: CASSQVGLAANTGELFF. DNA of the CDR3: TGTGCCAGCAGCCAAGTAGGACTAGCGGCGAACACCGGGGAGCTGTTTTTT.

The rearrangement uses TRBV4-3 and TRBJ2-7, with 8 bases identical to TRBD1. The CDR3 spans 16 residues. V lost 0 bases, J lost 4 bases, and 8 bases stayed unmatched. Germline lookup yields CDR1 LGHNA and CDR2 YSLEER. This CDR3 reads CASSQDRLQGVYEQYF. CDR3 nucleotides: TGCGCCAGCAGCCAAGACCGATTACAGGGGGTTTACGAGCAGTACTTC.

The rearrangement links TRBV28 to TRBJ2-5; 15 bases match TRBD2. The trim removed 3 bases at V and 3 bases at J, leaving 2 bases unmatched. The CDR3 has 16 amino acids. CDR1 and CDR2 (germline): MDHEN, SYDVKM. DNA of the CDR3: TGTGCCAGCAGTTTGGGACTAGCGGGGGGAAAAGAGACCCAGTACTTC. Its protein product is CASSLGLAGGKETQYF.

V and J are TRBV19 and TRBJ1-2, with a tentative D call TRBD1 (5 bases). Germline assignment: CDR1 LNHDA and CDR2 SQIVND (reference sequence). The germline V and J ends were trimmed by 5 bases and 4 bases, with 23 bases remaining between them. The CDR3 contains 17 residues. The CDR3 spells CASSDYTVYLGAYGYTF. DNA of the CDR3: TGTGCCAGTAGTGACTATACAGTATATTTAGGGGCCTATGGCTACACCTTC.

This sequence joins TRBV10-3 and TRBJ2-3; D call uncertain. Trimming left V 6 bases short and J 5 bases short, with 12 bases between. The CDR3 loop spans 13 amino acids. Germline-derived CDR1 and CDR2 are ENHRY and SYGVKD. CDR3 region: CAIRTAPRDTQYF. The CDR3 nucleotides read TGTGCCATCAGGACCGCTCCGCGAGATACGCAGTATTTT.

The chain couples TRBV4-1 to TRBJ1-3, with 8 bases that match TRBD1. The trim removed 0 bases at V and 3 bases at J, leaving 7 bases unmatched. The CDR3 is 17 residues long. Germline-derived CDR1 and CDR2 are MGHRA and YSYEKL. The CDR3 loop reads CASSQEPVTGVGNTIYF. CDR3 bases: TGCGCCAGCAGCCAAGAACCTGTGACAGGGGTTGGAAACACCATATATTTT.

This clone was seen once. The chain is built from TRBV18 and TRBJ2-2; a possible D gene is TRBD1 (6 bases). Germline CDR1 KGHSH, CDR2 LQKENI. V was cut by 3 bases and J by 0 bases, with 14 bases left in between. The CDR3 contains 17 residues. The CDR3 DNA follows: TGTGCCAGCTCACCCCAGGATCGACAGGCGAACACCGGGGAGCTGTTTTTT. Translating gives CASSPQDRQANTGELFF.

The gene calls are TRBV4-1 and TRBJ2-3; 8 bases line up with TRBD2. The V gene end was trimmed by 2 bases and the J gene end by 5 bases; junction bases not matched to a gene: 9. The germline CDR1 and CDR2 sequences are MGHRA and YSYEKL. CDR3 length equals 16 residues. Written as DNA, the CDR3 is TGCGCCAGCAGCCAACCATGGCGGGGGGTGGTAGATACGCAGTATTTT. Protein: CASSQPWRGVVDTQYF.

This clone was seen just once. CDR3 DNA sequence: TGTGCCATCAGTGAGGTCCGGACAGGGGATTCTGGGGCCAACGTCCTGACTTTC. This gives the protein CAISEVRTGDSGANVLTF. The chain carries TRBV10-3 and TRBJ2-6; TRBD1 matches 9 bases. V lost 2 bases to trimming and J lost 1 base; unmatched junction nucleotides: 6. Germline loops: CDR1 ENHRY, CDR2 SYGVKD. This CDR3 region has 18 residues.

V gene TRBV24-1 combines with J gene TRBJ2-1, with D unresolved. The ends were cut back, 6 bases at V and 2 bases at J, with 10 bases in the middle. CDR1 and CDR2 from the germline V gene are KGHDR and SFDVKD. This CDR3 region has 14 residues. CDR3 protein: CATSPGPPYNEQFF. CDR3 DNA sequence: TGTGCCACCAGTCCCGGCCCACCCTACAATGAGCAGTTCTTC.

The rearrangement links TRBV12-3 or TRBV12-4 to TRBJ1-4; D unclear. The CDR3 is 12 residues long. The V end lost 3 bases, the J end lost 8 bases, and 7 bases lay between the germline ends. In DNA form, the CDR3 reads TGTGCCAGCAGTTTTATTGGGGAAAAACTGTTTTTT. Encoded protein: CASSFIGEKLFF.

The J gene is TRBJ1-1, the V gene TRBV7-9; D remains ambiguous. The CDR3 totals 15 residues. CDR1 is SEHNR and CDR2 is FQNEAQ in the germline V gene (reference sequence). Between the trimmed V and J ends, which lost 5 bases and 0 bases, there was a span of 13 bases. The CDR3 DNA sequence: TGTGCCAGCAGCCCCGCCGTGGGAATGAACACTGAAGCTTTCTTT. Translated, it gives CASSPAVGMNTEAFF.

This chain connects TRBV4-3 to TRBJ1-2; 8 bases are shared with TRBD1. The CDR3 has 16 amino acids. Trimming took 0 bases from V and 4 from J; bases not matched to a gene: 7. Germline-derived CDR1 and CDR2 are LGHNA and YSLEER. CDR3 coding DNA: TGCGCCAGCAGCCAAGACGGCAGGGGGCTCGGCTATGGCTACACCTTC. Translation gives CASSQDGRGLGYGYTF.

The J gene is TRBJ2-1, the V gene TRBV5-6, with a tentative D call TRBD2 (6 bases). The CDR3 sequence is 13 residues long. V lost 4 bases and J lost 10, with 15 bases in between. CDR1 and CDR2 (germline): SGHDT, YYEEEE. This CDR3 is CASSLVVEGEQFF. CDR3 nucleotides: TGTGCCAGCAGCCTCGTAGTGGAGGGGGAGCAGTTCTTC.

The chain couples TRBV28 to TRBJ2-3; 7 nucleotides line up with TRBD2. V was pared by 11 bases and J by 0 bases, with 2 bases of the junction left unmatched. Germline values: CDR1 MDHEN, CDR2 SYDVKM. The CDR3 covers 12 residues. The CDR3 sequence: CAGGGSTDTQYF. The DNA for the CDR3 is TGTGCCGGCGGGGGAAGCACAGATACGCAGTATTTT.

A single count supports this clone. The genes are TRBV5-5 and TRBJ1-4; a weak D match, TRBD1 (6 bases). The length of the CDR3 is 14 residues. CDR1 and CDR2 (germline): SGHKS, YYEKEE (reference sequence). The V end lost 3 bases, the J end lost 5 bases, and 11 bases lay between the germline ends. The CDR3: CASSSGVANEKLFF. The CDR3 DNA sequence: TGTGCCAGCAGCTCAGGGGTGGCCAATGAAAAACTGTTTTTT.

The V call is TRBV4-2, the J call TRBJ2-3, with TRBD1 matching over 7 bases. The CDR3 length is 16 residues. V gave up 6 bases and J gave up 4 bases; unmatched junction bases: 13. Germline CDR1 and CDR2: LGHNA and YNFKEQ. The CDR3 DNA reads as TGTGCCAGCAGTCCACCCGACAGGGAAGTCGCAGATACGCAGTATTTT. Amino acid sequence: CASSPPDREVADTQYF.